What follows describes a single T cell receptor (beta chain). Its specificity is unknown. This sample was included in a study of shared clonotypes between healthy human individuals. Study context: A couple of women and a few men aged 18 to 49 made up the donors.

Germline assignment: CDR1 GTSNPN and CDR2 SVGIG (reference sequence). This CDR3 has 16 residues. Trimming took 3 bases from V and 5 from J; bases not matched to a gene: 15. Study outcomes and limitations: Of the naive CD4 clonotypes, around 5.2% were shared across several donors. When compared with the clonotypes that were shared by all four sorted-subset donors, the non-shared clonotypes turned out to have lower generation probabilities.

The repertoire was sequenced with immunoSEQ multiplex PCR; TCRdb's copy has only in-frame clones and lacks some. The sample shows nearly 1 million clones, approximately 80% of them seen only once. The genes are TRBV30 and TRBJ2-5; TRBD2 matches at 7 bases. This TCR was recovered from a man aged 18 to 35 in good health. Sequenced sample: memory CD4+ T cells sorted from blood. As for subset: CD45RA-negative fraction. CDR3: CAWSRGASGPIETQYF. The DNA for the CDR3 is TGTGCCTGGAGCCGTGGGGCTAGCGGACCGATTGAGACCCAGTACTTC.